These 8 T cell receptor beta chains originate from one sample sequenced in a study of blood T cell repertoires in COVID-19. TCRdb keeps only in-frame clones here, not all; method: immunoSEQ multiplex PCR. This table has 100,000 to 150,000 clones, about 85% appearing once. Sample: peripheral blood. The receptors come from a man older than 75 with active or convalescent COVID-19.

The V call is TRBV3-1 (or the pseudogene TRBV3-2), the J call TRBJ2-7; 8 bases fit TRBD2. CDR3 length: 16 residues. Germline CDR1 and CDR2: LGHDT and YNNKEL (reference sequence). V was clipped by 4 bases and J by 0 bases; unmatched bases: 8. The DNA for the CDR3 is TGTGCCAGCAGCCTAAATCCGGGACTAGACTCCTACGAGCAGTACTTC. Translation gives CASSLNPGLDSYEQYF.

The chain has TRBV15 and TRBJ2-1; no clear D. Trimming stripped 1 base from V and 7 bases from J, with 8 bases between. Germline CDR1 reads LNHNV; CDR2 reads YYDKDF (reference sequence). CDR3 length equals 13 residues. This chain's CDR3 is CATSRVVVNEQFF. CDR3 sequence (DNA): TGTGCCACCAGCAGAGTAGTGGTAAATGAGCAGTTCTTC.

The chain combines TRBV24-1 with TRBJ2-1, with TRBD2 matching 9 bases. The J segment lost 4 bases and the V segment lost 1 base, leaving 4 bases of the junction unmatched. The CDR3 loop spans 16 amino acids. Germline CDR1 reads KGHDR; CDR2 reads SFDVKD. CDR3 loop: CATSDFGGRGYNEQFF. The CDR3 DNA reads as TGTGCCACCAGTGATTTTGGCGGGAGGGGTTACAATGAGCAGTTCTTC.

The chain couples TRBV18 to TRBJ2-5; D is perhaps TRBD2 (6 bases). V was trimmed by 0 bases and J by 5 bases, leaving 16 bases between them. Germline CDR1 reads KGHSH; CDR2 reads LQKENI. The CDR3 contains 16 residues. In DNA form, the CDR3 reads TGTGCCAGCTCACCACCGGCAGGGAGGTTTTGGGAGACCCAGTACTTC. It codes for CASSPPAGRFWETQYF.

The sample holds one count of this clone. The CDR3 nucleotides read TGTGCCAGCAGTTATGGACAGGGGGCAGGTCAGCCCCAGCATTTT. Translating gives CASSYGQGAGQPQHF. This chain uses TRBV6-5 with TRBJ1-5; TRBD1 agrees at 11 bases. After removal of 3 bases from V and 6 bases from J, the junction contained 4 bases not matched to a gene. The CDR3 extends over 15 amino acids. The germline V gene encodes CDR1 MNHEY and CDR2 SVGAGI.

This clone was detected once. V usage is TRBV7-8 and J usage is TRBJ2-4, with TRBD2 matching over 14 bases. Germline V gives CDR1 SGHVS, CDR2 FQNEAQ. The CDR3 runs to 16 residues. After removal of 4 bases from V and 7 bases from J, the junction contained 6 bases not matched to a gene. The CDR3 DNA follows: TGTGCCAGCAGCTCACGGACTAGCGGGAGGTCTAACATTCAGTACTTC. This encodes CASSSRTSGRSNIQYF. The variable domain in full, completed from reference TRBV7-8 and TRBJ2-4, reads GAGVSQSPRYKVAKRGQDVALRCDPISGHVSLFWYQQALGQGPEFLTYFQNEAQLDKSGLPSDRFFAERPEGSVSTLKIQRTQQEDSAVYLCASSSRTSGRSNIQYFGAGTRLSVL.

The CDR3 nucleotides read TGCAGCGTCCTCCGTGGTAGCGGAGGGGAGCAGTACTTC. Its protein product is CSVLRGSGGEQYF. The chain carries TRBV29-1 and TRBJ2-7, with TRBD2 as a possible D gene (6 bases). This CDR3 is 13 amino acids long. With 6 bases removed from V and 7 bases from J, the gap between germline ends came to 19 bases. The germline V gene encodes CDR1 SQVTM and CDR2 ANQGSEA.

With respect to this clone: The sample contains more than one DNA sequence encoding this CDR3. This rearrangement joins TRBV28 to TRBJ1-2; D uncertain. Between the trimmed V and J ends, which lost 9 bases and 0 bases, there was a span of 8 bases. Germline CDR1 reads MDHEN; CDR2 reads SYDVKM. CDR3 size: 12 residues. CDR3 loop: CASRTANYGYTF. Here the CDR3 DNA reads TGTGCCAGTCGAACAGCTAACTATGGCTACACCTTC.